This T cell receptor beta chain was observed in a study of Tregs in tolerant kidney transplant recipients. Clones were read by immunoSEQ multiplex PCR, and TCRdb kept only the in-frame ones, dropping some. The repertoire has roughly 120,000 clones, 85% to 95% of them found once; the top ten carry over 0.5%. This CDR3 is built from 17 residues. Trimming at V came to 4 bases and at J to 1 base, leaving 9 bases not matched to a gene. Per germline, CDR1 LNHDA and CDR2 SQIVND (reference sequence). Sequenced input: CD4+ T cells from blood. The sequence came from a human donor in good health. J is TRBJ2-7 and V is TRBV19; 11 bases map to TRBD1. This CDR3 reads CASSNGQGAAGSYEQYF. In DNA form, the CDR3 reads TGTGCCAGTAGTAATGGACAGGGGGCCGCCGGGTCCTACGAGCAGTACTTC.